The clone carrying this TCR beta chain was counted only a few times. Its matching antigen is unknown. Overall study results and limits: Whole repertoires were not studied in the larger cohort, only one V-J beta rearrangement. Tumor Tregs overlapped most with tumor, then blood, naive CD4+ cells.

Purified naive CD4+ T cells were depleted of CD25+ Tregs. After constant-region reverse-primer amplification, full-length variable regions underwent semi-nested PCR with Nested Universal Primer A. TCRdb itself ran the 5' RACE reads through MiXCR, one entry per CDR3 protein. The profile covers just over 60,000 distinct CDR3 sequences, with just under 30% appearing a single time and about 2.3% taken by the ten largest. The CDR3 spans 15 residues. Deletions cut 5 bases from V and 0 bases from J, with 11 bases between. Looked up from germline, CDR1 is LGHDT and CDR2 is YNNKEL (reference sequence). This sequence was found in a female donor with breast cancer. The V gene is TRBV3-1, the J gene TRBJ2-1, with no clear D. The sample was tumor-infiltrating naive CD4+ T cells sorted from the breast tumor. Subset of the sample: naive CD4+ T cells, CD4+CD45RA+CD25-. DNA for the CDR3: TGTGCCAGCAGCTTGGTGGCGAGCTCCTACAATGAGCAGTTCTTC. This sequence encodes CASSLVASSYNEQFF.